Here is one TCR beta chain with its context. This clonotype was seen a handful of times. This clone's antigen is unknown. No base quality values were provided; no much bigger clone lies one nucleotide off. These data belong to a study of regulatory T cells in long-lasting Graves disease (dated by TCRdb to the early 2020s). Context from the whole study: Patients with newly diagnosed Graves' disease had been on antithyroid drugs for under 3 months. A total of about 33 samples underwent TCR sequencing, from about 13 patients with persistent Graves' disease and 20 or so patients with newly diagnosed Graves' disease. Persistent Graves' disease patients were compared with newly diagnosed Graves' disease patients by peripheral blood TCR sequencing and RNA sequencing. The study took place in China and was registered as a clinical trial.

CDR3 length: 14 amino acids, cysteine to phenylalanine. Just CDR3 DNA is preserved here, 42 bases in frame from base 1. For CDR1 and CDR2, the germline V gene (reference sequence) lists DFQATT and SNEGSKA. V gives up 3 bases and J gives up 4 bases, and the segment between their germline ends measures 16 bases. Libraries were prepared through multiplex PCR. The sequencer was an Illumina HiSeq 4000. CDR3 regions were amplified by Arm-PCR with iRepertoire HTBI primers to construct TCR beta libraries. Before sequencing, the PCR products went through gel purification. As for the original processing: Across samples, approximately 68 TRBV and 13 to 15 TRBJ segments were identified and used for gene usage analysis of CDR3 amino acid clonotypes. COPE and FqMerger were used to merge the filtered high-quality paired reads into contigs. Contigs were aligned with BLAST to IMGT TRBV, TRBD and TRBJ reference genes, and CDR3 was defined per IMGT. Clonotypes above 0.1% frequency were classified as highly expanded clones. Shannon entropy served as the measure of repertoire diversity, while the Gini coefficient captured V-J evenness. Clonotypes shared by more than one individual were considered public. TCRdb reran the public reads through fastp at Q25 and MiXCR, keeping productive beta chains. Identical CDR3 proteins give one entry, which carries the most common genes and DNA. The V and J calls here are based on TCRdb, not the publication. The sample includes around 420,000 distinct CDR3 sequences, with roughly a sixth observed a single time. The ten largest clones capture about 20% of the sample.

The sample's time point label is to be understood as: newly diagnosed GD, antithyroid drugs for less than 3 months. For both TCR sequencing and RNA sequencing, RNA was extracted from PBMCs in TRIzol. The diagnosis of Graves' disease was made according to American Thyroid Association guidelines. Patients for the study were recruited at an endocrinology department in Xi'an, China. Each patient gave approximately 9 milliliters of peripheral blood, collected in an EDTA anticoagulant tube. Ficoll Paque Plus density gradient separation was used to isolate PBMCs, and no further T cell sorting was performed. RNA quality was checked with an Agilent 2100 Bioanalyzer and agarose gel, and concentration with a NanoDrop 2000. The paper as a whole reports these results and caveats: TRBV28, TRBJ1-2 and TRBJ2-5 were preferentially used in persistent disease, while TRBV20-1 and TRBJ2-1 were favored in newly diagnosed disease. More public clonotypes were shared among persistent patients (under 3,000) than among newly diagnosed patients (966). Only peripheral blood was studied, because thyroid tissue, the primary lesion, was inaccessible. The small sample size was acknowledged by the authors as a limitation that may reduce accuracy. Compared with newly diagnosed patients, persistent Graves' disease patients had lower TCR Shannon entropy and fewer highly expanded clones, which suggests clonal expansion. Sequencing and analysis were restricted to the TCR beta chain.

The sample in question was peripheral blood mononuclear cells (PBMCs), obtained at new diagnosis, from a patient treated with antithyroid drugs. Rearrangement joined TRBV20-1 to TRBJ2-7, with a weak D call of TRBD2 (6 bases match). The sequence derives from a female donor with Graves disease. The DNA sequence is as follows: TGCAGTGCTAGGGGTGTCGGCGGGACGTACGAGCAGTACTTC. This encodes CSARGVGGTYEQYF.